This T cell receptor beta chain originates from a study of blood T cell repertoires in COVID-19. About the research overall: Acute and convalescent COVID-19 specimens originated in the United States, Italy and Spain. T cells, B-cell-depleted T cells, or PBMCs supplied cDNA or gDNA.

The CDR3 is made up of 18 amino acids. Trimming left V 2 bases short and J 1 base short, with 19 bases between. Authors' processing steps: Amplification of reference gene primers was used by the study to estimate nucleated cell counts. Some clones are missing from TCRdb's copy, which holds only in-frame ones; the method was immunoSEQ multiplex PCR. That table gives V, J and clone size, and the DNA gave D and trimming. The table includes 60,000 to 75,000 clones, around 86% detected once. The origin of this receptor is a woman aged 55 to 70 with acute or convalescent COVID-19. The V gene is TRBV5-3, the J gene TRBJ1-5; TRBD1 is a possible D gene (6 bases). TRBV5-3 is an ORF, and what it does is uncertain. The material sequenced was peripheral blood. This CDR3 is CARSFRREGGPSNQPQHF. The CDR3 region has the DNA TGTGCCAGAAGCTTTAGGAGAGAAGGGGGTCCGAGCAATCAGCCCCAGCATTTT.